Each of the 15 T cell receptor beta chains below was sequenced from the same sample in a study of blood T cells in healthy people across ages. The authors ran a second PCR of roughly 7 to 11 cycles using a sample-barcoded 5' primer and a J-beta primer mix. A single record per CDR3 protein comes from TCRdb applying MiXCR to the 5' RACE reads. The sample includes hundreds of thousands of distinct CDR3 sequences, about 26% of them seen just once. These data are also associated with another study on T cells of mothers and their children.

Specimen: blood. The receptors were sampled from a boy aged 2 to 9 in good health.

This clonotype has a handful of counts. The rearrangement links TRBV30 to TRBJ2-1, with TRBD2 matching over 15 bases. The V segment lost 3 bases and the J segment 9 bases; nucleotides outside the gene matches: 6. The CDR3 covers 15 residues. The germline V gene encodes CDR1 GTSNPN and CDR2 SVGIG (reference sequence). The CDR3 loop is CAWSAPGLAGGEQFF. As DNA, the CDR3 is TGTGCCTGGAGCGCACCGGGACTAGCGGGAGGTGAGCAGTTCTTC.

V gene TRBV29-1 combines with J gene TRBJ2-5, with 8 bases fitting TRBD2. The tail of the sequence fits TRBJ2-1 better, so the J call may be wrong. Per germline, CDR1 SQVTM and CDR2 ANQGSEA. This CDR3 region has 17 residues. CDR3: CSVVFAWSGGRYNEQFF. The CDR3 coding sequence is TGCAGCGTTGTTTTTGCCTGGTCGGGGGGGCGATACAATGAGCAGTTCTTC.

This clonotype was detected only a few times. The chain couples TRBV18 to TRBJ2-5; tentative D call: TRBD2 (5 bases). The closer fit of TRBJ2-1 to the DNA end suggests the J call may be wrong. The CDR3 length is 15 residues. Germline CDR1 and CDR2: KGHSH and LQKENI. CDR3 coding DNA: TGTGCCAGCTCAAGTCGGGGAATCCCAAACGGTGAGCAGTTCTTC. It encodes CASSSRGIPNGEQFF.

V gene TRBV20-1 combines with J gene TRBJ2-7; D tentatively reads TRBD1 or TRBD2 (5 bases each). The CDR3 is 10 amino acids. With 6 bases removed from V and 6 bases from J, the gap between germline ends came to 9 bases. Germline values: CDR1 DFQATT, CDR2 SNEGSKA (reference sequence). The CDR3 is CSAGTGEQYF. The DNA for the CDR3 is TGCAGTGCCGGGACCGGCGAGCAGTACTTC.

This clonotype has just a few counts. The CDR3 coding sequence is TGTGCCAGCAGTGGTACCACCGCAGGGGTAGGGGCCAACGTCCTGACTTTC. Translating it yields CASSGTTAGVGANVLTF. The chain uses TRBV12-3 or TRBV12-4 and TRBJ2-6, with a tentative D call TRBD1 (6 bases). V gave up 5 bases and J gave up 4 bases, with 18 bases separating them. This CDR3 region has 17 residues.

This clonotype was observed a handful of times. CDR3 DNA: TGTGCCAGCAGCTTAACCTACGGGGAGCTGTTTTTT. Translated, it gives CASSLTYGELFF. The chain employs TRBV7-9 and TRBJ2-2; no clear D. Trimming left V 2 bases short and J 7 bases short, with 5 bases between. CDR3 size: 12 residues. Germline V gene data show CDR1 as SEHNR and CDR2 as FQNEAQ (reference sequence).

This clonotype was recorded a few times. The chain has TRBV13 and TRBJ1-2; 7 nucleotides line up with TRBD1. Germline V lookup: CDR1 PRHDT, CDR2 FYEKMQ (reference sequence). Trimming cost V 5 bases and J 8 bases; bases outside gene matches: 11. The CDR3 loop spans 14 amino acids. The CDR3 DNA reads TGTGCCAGCAGCCCCGGGACAGATTTCGGCGGCTACACCTTC. As protein: CASSPGTDFGGYTF.

V gene TRBV7-2 combines with J gene TRBJ2-5; D tentatively fits TRBD1 or TRBD2 (6 bases each). With 3 bases removed from V and 5 bases from J, the gap between germline ends came to 13 bases. The CDR3 length is 14 residues. The germline V gene encodes CDR1 SGHTA and CDR2 FQGNSA. The DNA of the CDR3 is TGTGCCAGCAGCTTTACTAGGGGGGTGGAGACCCAGTACTTC. Amino acids: CASSFTRGVETQYF.

The chain carries TRBV5-5 and TRBJ2-7, with 9 bases that match TRBD1. CDR3 length equals 16 residues. Germline values: CDR1 SGHKS, CDR2 YYEKEE (reference sequence). After removal of 5 bases from V and 4 bases from J, the junction contained 13 bases not matched to a gene. CDR3 bases: TGTGCCAGCAGTTTACAGGGGGCACGTGGGGTTTACGAGCAGTACTTC. It is translated as CASSLQGARGVYEQYF. The full variable domain, rest sourced from reference TRBV5-5 and TRBJ2-7, is DAGVTQSPTHLIKTRGQQVTLRCSPISGHKSVSWYQQVLGQGPQFIFQYYEKEERGRGNFPDRFSARQFPNYSSELNVNALLLGDSALYLCASSLQGARGVYEQYFGPGTRLTVT.

This clonotype was counted only a few times. The chain carries TRBV3-1 and TRBJ2-5, with D hard to call. V dropped 2 bases and J dropped 2 bases, with 6 bases sitting between them. The germline V gene encodes CDR1 LGHDT and CDR2 YNNKEL (reference sequence). The CDR3 is made up of 13 amino acids. For the CDR3, the DNA is TGTGCCAGCAGCCAAACACTTCAAGAGACCCAGTACTTC. Its protein is CASSQTLQETQYF.

The gene calls are TRBV20-1 and TRBJ2-1, with a tentative D call TRBD2 (7 bases). The CDR3 is made up of 15 amino acids. The V gene's germline CDR1 is DFQATT and CDR2 SNEGSKA (reference sequence). V lost 6 bases and J 5 bases, leaving 20 bases between the germline ends. CDR3 protein: CSAPQLRGGNNEQFF. The DNA of the CDR3 is TGCAGTGCCCCTCAACTGAGGGGGGGTAACAATGAGCAGTTCTTC.

This clonotype showed up many times. The V call is TRBV29-1, the J call TRBJ2-5; D is possibly TRBD1 (5 bases). CDR3 size: 13 residues. V was shortened by 7 bases and J by 5 bases, with 17 bases between the two germline ends. Germline V lookup: CDR1 SQVTM, CDR2 ANQGSEA. The CDR3, as DNA: TGCAGCGAGCTGACAGTGGGGATGGAGACCCAGTACTTC. Translating gives CSELTVGMETQYF.

V gene TRBV7-9 combines with J gene TRBJ1-3; the D is unclear. Per the germline V gene, CDR1 is SEHNR and CDR2 is FQNEAQ (reference sequence). V lost 5 bases and J lost 3, with 14 bases in between. This CDR3 is built from 15 residues. This CDR3 is CASSPQGVNGNTIYF. CDR3 coding DNA: TGTGCCAGCAGCCCCCAAGGAGTAAATGGAAACACCATATATTTT. The variable domain in full, completed from reference TRBV7-9 and TRBJ1-3, reads DTGVSQNPRHKITKRGQNVTFRCDPISEHNRLYWYRQTLGQGPEFLTYFQNEAQLEKSRLLSDRFSAERPKGSFSTLEIQRTEQGDSAMYLCASSPQGVNGNTIYFGEGSWLTVV.

The chain recombines TRBV5-1 with TRBJ1-6, with TRBD1 matching 7 bases. The CDR3 contains 15 residues. The junction had 7 bases not matched to a gene; V was cut back by 0 bases and J by 10 bases. Germline V gene data show CDR1 as SGHRS and CDR2 as YFSETQ. The CDR3 bases are TGCGCCAGCAGCTTGGCCGGGACAGAAAGATCACCCCTCCACTTT. Translated: CASSLAGTERSPLHF. Looking up the rest from reference TRBV5-1 and TRBJ1-6 gives the full variable domain: KAGVTQTPRYLIKTRGQQVTLSCSPISGHRSVSWYQQTPGQGLQFLFEYFSETQRNKGNFPGRFSGRQFSNSRSEMNVSTLELGDSALYLCASSLAGTERSPLHFGNGTRLTVT.

The chain is built from TRBV7-9 and TRBJ1-1; the D gene is possibly TRBD1 (5 bases). Trimming shortened V by 6 bases and J by 7 bases, and 12 bases separated the two germline ends. The CDR3 consists of 12 residues. Germline lookup yields CDR1 SEHNR and CDR2 FQNEAQ (reference sequence). The CDR3 nucleotides read TGTGCCAGCAGTCTGGGGACGAATGAAGCTTTCTTT. This translates into CASSLGTNEAFF.